The 30 T cell receptor beta chains presented below share a single source sample, sequenced in a study of cytomegalovirus exposure and HLA in healthy donors. Amplification used 60 Vbeta primers and 13 Jbeta primers. Produced via immunoSEQ multiplex PCR; TCRdb's table is partial and in-frame only. This table holds some 150,000 clones, around three fifths found once. The sequencing input was PBMCs. Receptors were obtained from a woman in her forties in good health and CMV-seronegative.

The V call is TRBV19, the J call TRBJ2-1, with D maybe TRBD2 (7 bases). The CDR3 has 14 residues. Trimming shortened V by 3 bases and J by 10 bases, and 16 bases separated the two germline ends. Germline V lookup: CDR1 LNHDA, CDR2 SQIVND (reference sequence). Here the CDR3 reads CASSMEGGRREQFF. CDR3 in DNA: TGTGCCAGTAGTATGGAGGGGGGGCGCAGAGAGCAGTTCTTC.

The chain links TRBV27 to TRBJ2-7, with D tentatively TRBD2 (5 bases). Trimming cost V 8 bases and J 0 bases, with 17 bases left between them. Germline CDR1 reads MNHEY; CDR2 reads SMNVEV (reference sequence). The CDR3 spans 15 residues. The chain's CDR3 is CASHGEGTLSYEQYF. CDR3 DNA: TGTGCCAGCCACGGCGAGGGTACCCTCTCCTACGAGCAGTACTTC.

The sample holds a few counts of this clone. The chain uses TRBV9 and TRBJ2-6; 7 nucleotides agree with TRBD1. After removal of 0 bases from V and 16 bases from J, the junction contained 7 bases not matched to a gene. The CDR3 contains 13 residues. The V gene's germline CDR1 is SGDLS and CDR2 YYNGEE. The CDR3 region is CASSVGDRGPLTF. The CDR3 DNA reads as TGTGCCAGCAGCGTAGGGGACAGAGGCCCTCTGACTTTC.

This clone turned up a few times. This chain joins TRBV7-6 and TRBJ1-3; TRBD1 aligns across 7 bases. Germline assignment: CDR1 SGHVS and CDR2 FNYEAQ. The CDR3 runs to 15 residues. J was trimmed by 2 bases and V by 5 bases; bases with no gene match: 6. In nucleotides, the CDR3 is TGTGCCAGCAGCCCGAACAGGGGTACTGGAAACACCATATATTTT. Translated, it gives CASSPNRGTGNTIYF.

This clone was seen a few times. The chain links TRBV19 to TRBJ2-5, with D possibly being TRBD1 (5 bases). The CDR3 spans 12 residues. The V gene lost 7 bases and the J gene lost 5 bases, with 11 bases spanning the gap. Germline V gives CDR1 LNHDA, CDR2 SQIVND (reference sequence). CDR3 coding DNA: TGTGCCAGTACGGACACCCGGGAGACCCAGTACTTC. It encodes CASTDTRETQYF.

The table lists this clone with a count of one. The CDR3 nucleotides read TGCGCCAGCAGCTTGACCGGGACAGGGAGACCTTTCTTT. Its protein product is CASSLTGTGRPFF. V gene TRBV4-3 combines with J gene TRBJ1-1, with 9 bases that match TRBD1. Germline values: CDR1 LGHNA, CDR2 YSLEER. Unmatched junction bases numbered 10, after V lost 5 bases and J lost 12 bases. This CDR3 contains 13 residues.

The gene calls are TRBV6-5 and TRBJ1-2, with D tentatively TRBD1 (5 bases). Trimming cost V 9 bases and J 3 bases, with 20 bases left between them. CDR1 MNHEY and CDR2 SVGAGI come from the germline V gene. The CDR3 loop spans 15 amino acids. The CDR3 DNA follows: TGTGCCAGTAGATACTCGGGGCAGTCGGACTATGGCTACACCTTC. Amino acids: CASRYSGQSDYGYTF.

V usage is TRBV19 and J usage is TRBJ1-1; no reliable D call. V was clipped by 2 bases and J by 3 bases, with 13 bases between them. This CDR3 has 15 amino acids. Germline-derived CDR1 and CDR2 are LNHDA and SQIVND (reference sequence). CDR3 DNA: TGTGCCAGTAGTATATCCCTTCCAGCGGACACTGAAGCTTTCTTT. Protein sequence: CASSISLPADTEAFF.

J is TRBJ1-1 and V is TRBV7-9; D not resolved. V dropped 3 bases and J dropped 4 bases, with 15 bases sitting between them. The CDR3 spans 15 residues. From germline, CDR1 is SEHNR and CDR2 FQNEAQ (reference sequence). CDR3: CASSLSGSPSTEAFF. For the CDR3, the DNA is TGTGCCAGCAGCTTGTCGGGGAGCCCGAGCACTGAAGCTTTCTTT.

The V gene is TRBV4-2, the J gene TRBJ2-1; 16 positions agree with TRBD2. From germline, CDR1 is LGHNA and CDR2 YNFKEQ. The J segment lost 7 bases and the V segment lost 4 bases, leaving 7 bases of the junction unmatched. The CDR3 has 17 residues. The CDR3 reads CASSLRGTSGGANEQFF. Here the CDR3 DNA reads TGTGCCAGCAGCCTTCGGGGGACTAGCGGGGGGGCTAATGAGCAGTTCTTC.

The CDR3 loop is CSVSGTSGGSQGTDTQYF. CDR3 nucleotides: TGCAGCGTCTCCGGGACTAGCGGGGGGTCTCAAGGCACAGATACGCAGTATTTT. The V and J genes are TRBV29-1 and TRBJ2-3; 15 bases are shared with TRBD2. Per germline, CDR1 SQVTM and CDR2 ANQGSEA. The CDR3 length is 18 residues. The ends lost 6 bases at V and 1 base at J; junction bases unmatched: 11.

The J gene is TRBJ1-1, the V gene TRBV5-1; possibly TRBD1 for D (5 bases). CDR3 length: 14 residues. Germline V gives CDR1 SGHRS, CDR2 YFSETQ. The V gene lost 5 bases and the J gene lost 6 bases, with 17 bases spanning the gap. The CDR3 is CASRLRLQGSEAFF. Written as DNA, the CDR3 is TGCGCCAGCAGGTTGCGACTCCAGGGATCTGAAGCTTTCTTT.

About this clone itself: This sample includes further DNA sequences coding for the same CDR3. The chain couples TRBV13 to TRBJ2-3; D is possibly TRBD1 (5 bases). CDR1 is PRHDT, CDR2 FYEKMQ, per germline (reference sequence). V was shortened by 0 bases and J by 1 base, with 8 bases between the two germline ends. The CDR3 is 15 residues long. CDR3 sequence reads: CASSLGGAGTDTQYF. The CDR3 nucleotides read TGTGCCAGCAGCTTAGGAGGGGCGGGCACAGATACGCAGTATTTT.

The chain has TRBV10-1 and TRBJ1-1, with D unclear. Germline V CDR1 and CDR2: WNHNN, SYGVQD (reference sequence). V lost 6 bases, J lost 5 bases, and 13 bases lay in between. This CDR3 spans 13 amino acids. CDR3 DNA sequence: TGCGCCAGCAGGGTCCATCCGGTAACTGAAGCTTTCTTT. It is translated as CASRVHPVTEAFF.

This clone was recorded a few times. This chain uses TRBV2 with TRBJ2-2; possibly TRBD1 for D (6 bases). Per germline, CDR1 SNHLY and CDR2 FYNNEI. The CDR3 runs 15 residues. V was shortened by 2 bases and J by 5 bases, with 12 bases between the two germline ends. The CDR3 nucleotides read TGTGCCAGCAGTGAAACAGGGAAGAGGACCGGGGAGCTGTTTTTT. As protein: CASSETGKRTGELFF. The full variable domain, with the rest looked up from reference TRBV2 and TRBJ2-2, is EPEVTQTPSHQVTQMGQEVILRCVPISNHLYFYWYRQILGQKVEFLVSFYNNEISEKSEIFDDQFSVERPDGSNFTLKIRSTKLEDSAMYFCASSETGKRTGELFFGEGSRLTVL.

The chain has TRBV2 and TRBJ1-6; D unclear. The CDR3 runs 11 residues. V was trimmed by 5 bases and J by 9 bases, leaving 5 bases between them. Germline V gene sequence: CDR1 SNHLY, CDR2 FYNNEI. The CDR3 reads CASSPGSPLHF. CDR3 nucleotide sequence: TGTGCCAGCAGTCCCGGTTCACCCCTCCACTTT.

The V call is TRBV6-5, the J call TRBJ2-5; no clear D. CDR3 length: 14 amino acids. CDR1 MNHEY and CDR2 SVGAGI come from the germline V gene. The V end lost 10 bases, the J end lost 1 base, and 16 bases lay between the germline ends. CDR3: CATLLPGSQETQYF. CDR3 in DNA: TGTGCCACCCTTCTCCCGGGTTCCCAAGAGACCCAGTACTTC.

This clone was seen only a few times. The chain joins TRBV7-2 to TRBJ2-5, with a possible D match to TRBD2 (7 bases). Germline V gene lookup returns CDR1 SGHTA and CDR2 FQGNSA. The CDR3 has 13 amino acids. Deletions cut 9 bases from V and 5 bases from J, with 16 bases between. The CDR3 loop is CASKRGGRETQYF. The CDR3 DNA reads as TGTGCCAGTAAGAGGGGGGGCCGGGAGACCCAGTACTTC.

This rearrangement joins TRBV6-5 to TRBJ1-1; 8 nucleotides line up with TRBD1. The CDR3 runs 13 residues. V lost 5 bases and J lost 14; bases outside the gene matches: 13. Germline V lookup: CDR1 MNHEY, CDR2 SVGAGI. The CDR3 sequence: CASSTPDRAGWFF. CDR3 nucleotide sequence: TGTGCCAGCAGTACACCGGACAGGGCGGGCTGGTTCTTT.

V gene TRBV2 combines with J gene TRBJ1-5, with 7 bases matching TRBD1. This CDR3 contains 13 residues. The V and J ends lost 4 bases and 10 bases, in that order; junction bases with no gene match: 7. CDR1 SNHLY and CDR2 FYNNEI come from the germline V gene. CDR3 loop: CASSGDRGGPQHF. CDR3 in DNA: TGTGCCAGCAGTGGGGACAGAGGGGGACCCCAGCATTTT.

This sequence joins TRBV6-1 and TRBJ1-1, with D uncertain. The V end was cut by 0 bases, the J end by 1 base, with 12 bases between. Germline lookup yields CDR1 MNHNS and CDR2 SASEGT. The CDR3 length is 16 residues. CDR3 bases: TGTGCCAGCAGTGAAGCCCGGGCAGGAGGGAACACTGAAGCTTTCTTT. Translated: CASSEARAGGNTEAFF.

Only one count was recorded for this clone. The chain employs TRBV28 and TRBJ2-1; 8 bases match TRBD2. The CDR3 sequence is 18 residues long. V was clipped by 8 bases and J by 0 bases; unmatched bases: 15. Germline V lookup: CDR1 MDHEN, CDR2 SYDVKM. CDR3 nucleotides: TGTGCCAGCTCAACCCCGGGGCGGGGGGCCCACTCCTACAATGAGCAGTTCTTC. Amino acids: CASSTPGRGAHSYNEQFF.

This chain joins TRBV30 and TRBJ2-3; 9 bases agree with TRBD1. The ends lost 7 bases at V and 3 bases at J; junction bases unmatched: 8. This CDR3 has 14 residues. Germline loops: CDR1 GTSNPN, CDR2 SVGIG (reference sequence). Written as DNA, the CDR3 is TGTGCCTCTCAACAGGGGGCAACGACAGATACGCAGTATTTT. This sequence encodes CASQQGATTDTQYF.

The genes are TRBV5-5 and TRBJ1-3, with 7 bases aligning to TRBD1. The CDR3 extends over 16 amino acids. V lost 2 bases and J lost 4; bases outside the gene matches: 9. The V gene's germline CDR1 is SGHKS and CDR2 YYEKEE (reference sequence). The CDR3 region has the DNA TGTGCCAGCAGCTTACAGGGGAGGATGGCAGGAAACACCATATATTTT. Translated, it gives CASSLQGRMAGNTIYF.

The chain couples TRBV28 to TRBJ1-2; D gene unclear. Trimming took off 5 bases at V and 0 bases at J, with 22 bases between the two ends. This CDR3 region has 18 residues. Germline CDR1 MDHEN, CDR2 SYDVKM. The CDR3 spells CASSTPHPGKPANYGYTF. DNA of the CDR3: TGTGCCAGCAGTACCCCCCACCCGGGGAAACCAGCTAACTATGGCTACACCTTC.

This rearrangement joins TRBV29-1 to TRBJ1-4; tentative D call: TRBD1 (5 bases). Deletions cut 4 bases from V and 7 bases from J, with 16 bases between. The germline gives CDR1 SQVTM, CDR2 ANQGSEA. The CDR3 contains 14 residues. The CDR3 loop is CSVVTGEGSEKLFF. Here the CDR3 DNA reads TGCAGCGTTGTGACGGGGGAAGGCAGTGAAAAACTGTTTTTT. The full variable domain, with the rest looked up from reference TRBV29-1 and TRBJ1-4, is SAVISQKPSRDICQRGTSLTIQCQVDSQVTMMFWYRQQPGQSLTLIATANQGSEATYESGFVIDKFPISRPNLTFSTLTVSNMSPEDSSIYLCSVVTGEGSEKLFFGSGTQLSVL.

This clone has a handful of counts. The rearrangement joins TRBV5-4 to TRBJ2-3, with 14 bases matching TRBD2. The V gene's germline CDR1 is SGHNT and CDR2 YYREEE (reference sequence). The CDR3 has 17 residues. V lost 3 bases and J lost 5; bases outside the gene matches: 8. The CDR3, as DNA: TGTGCCAGCAGCTCGGTCGGACTAGCGGGGGGTGGAGATACGCAGTATTTT. Its translation is CASSSVGLAGGGDTQYF. The full variable domain, in which reference TRBV5-4 and TRBJ2-3 provide the parts outside the CDR3, is ETGVTQSPTHLIKTRGQQVTLRCSSQSGHNTVSWYQQALGQGPQFIFQYYREEENGRGNFPPRFSGLQFPNYSSELNVNALELDDSALYLCASSSVGLAGGGDTQYFGPGTRLTVL.

V is TRBV27 and J is TRBJ2-7; 8 positions match TRBD1. The CDR3 sequence is 14 residues long. The V gene's germline CDR1 is MNHEY and CDR2 SMNVEV (reference sequence). After removal of 8 bases from V and 0 bases from J, the junction contained 6 bases not matched to a gene. The CDR3 region is CASLGTGGSYEQYF. CDR3 nucleotides: TGTGCCAGCCTCGGAACAGGGGGCTCCTACGAGCAGTACTTC.

In regard to this clone: The sample carries other DNA sequences with the same CDR3. V gene TRBV27 combines with J gene TRBJ1-6; 7 bases align to TRBD1. V lost 5 bases and J lost 7; bases outside the gene matches: 8. This CDR3 has 15 residues. Germline loops: CDR1 MNHEY, CDR2 SMNVEV (reference sequence). CDR3: CASSVTGLGNSPLHF. CDR3 DNA sequence: TGTGCCAGCAGTGTGACAGGGCTGGGAAATTCACCCCTCCACTTT.

The rearrangement joins TRBV28 to TRBJ1-5, with unresolved D. The V end lost 11 bases, the J end lost 5 bases, and 16 bases lay between the germline ends. Germline V gene sequence: CDR1 MDHEN, CDR2 SYDVKM. This CDR3 region has 13 residues. The CDR3 DNA follows: TGTGCCGGAAACAGAGATCTGTATCAGCCCCAGCATTTT. The encoded protein is CAGNRDLYQPQHF.